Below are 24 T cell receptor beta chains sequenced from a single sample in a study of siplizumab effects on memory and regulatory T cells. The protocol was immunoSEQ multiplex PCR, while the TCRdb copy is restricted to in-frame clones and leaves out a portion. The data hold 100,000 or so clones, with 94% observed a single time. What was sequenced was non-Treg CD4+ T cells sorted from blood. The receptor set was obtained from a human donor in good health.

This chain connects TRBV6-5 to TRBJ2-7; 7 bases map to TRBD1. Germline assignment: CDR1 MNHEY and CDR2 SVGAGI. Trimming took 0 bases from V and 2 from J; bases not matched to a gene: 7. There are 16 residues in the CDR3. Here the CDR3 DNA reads TGTGCCAGCAGTTACTCGAGGGCAGGGGGTGCCTACGAGCAGTACTTC. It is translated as CASSYSRAGGAYEQYF.

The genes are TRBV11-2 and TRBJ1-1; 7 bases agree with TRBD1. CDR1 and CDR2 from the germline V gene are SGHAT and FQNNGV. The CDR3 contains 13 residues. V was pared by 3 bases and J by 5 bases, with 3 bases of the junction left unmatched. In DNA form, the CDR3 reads TGTGCCAGCAGCTTTACCAGGGGGACTGAAGCTTTCTTT. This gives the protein CASSFTRGTEAFF.

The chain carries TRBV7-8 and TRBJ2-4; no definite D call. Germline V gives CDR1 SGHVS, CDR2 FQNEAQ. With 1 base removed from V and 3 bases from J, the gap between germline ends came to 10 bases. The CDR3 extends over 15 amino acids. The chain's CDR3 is CASSLVVTGKNIQYF. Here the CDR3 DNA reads TGTGCCAGCAGCTTAGTTGTGACTGGCAAAAACATTCAGTACTTC.

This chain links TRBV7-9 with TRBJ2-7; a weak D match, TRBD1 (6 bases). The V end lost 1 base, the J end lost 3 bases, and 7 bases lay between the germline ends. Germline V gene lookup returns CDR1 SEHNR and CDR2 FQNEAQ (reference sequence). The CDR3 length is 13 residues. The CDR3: CASSLVRGYEQYF. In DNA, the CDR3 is TGTGCCAGCAGCTTAGTCAGGGGCTACGAGCAGTACTTC.

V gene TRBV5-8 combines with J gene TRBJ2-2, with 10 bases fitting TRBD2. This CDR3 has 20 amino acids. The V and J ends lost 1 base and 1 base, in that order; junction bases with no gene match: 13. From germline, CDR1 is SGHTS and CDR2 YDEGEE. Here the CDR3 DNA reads TGTGCCAGCAGCTTGAATCCCGCATTAATAGCGGGAGGGAACACCGGGGAGCTGTTTTTT. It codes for CASSLNPALIAGGNTGELFF.

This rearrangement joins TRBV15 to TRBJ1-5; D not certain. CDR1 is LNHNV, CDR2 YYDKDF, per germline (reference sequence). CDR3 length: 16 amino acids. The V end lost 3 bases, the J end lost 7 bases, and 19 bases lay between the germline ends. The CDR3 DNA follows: TGTGCCACCAGCAGGGCCCGGGGTAGTCGGTTACAGCCCCAGCATTTT. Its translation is CATSRARGSRLQPQHF.

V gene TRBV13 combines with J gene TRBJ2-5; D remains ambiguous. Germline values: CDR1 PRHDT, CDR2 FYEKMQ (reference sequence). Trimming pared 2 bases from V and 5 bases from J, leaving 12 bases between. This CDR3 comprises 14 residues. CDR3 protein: CASSLSSYAETQYF. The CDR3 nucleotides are TGTGCCAGCAGCTTAAGTAGCTACGCGGAGACCCAGTACTTC.

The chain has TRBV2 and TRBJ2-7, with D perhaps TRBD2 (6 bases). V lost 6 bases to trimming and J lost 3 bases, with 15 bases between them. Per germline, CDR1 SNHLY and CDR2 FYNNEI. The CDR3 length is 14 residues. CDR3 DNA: TGTGCCAGCAGCGGCCTCCGGGACTTCTACGAGCAGTACTTC. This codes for CASSGLRDFYEQYF. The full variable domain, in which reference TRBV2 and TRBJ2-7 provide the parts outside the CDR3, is EPEVTQTPSHQVTQMGQEVILRCVPISNHLYFYWYRQILGQKVEFLVSFYNNEISEKSEIFDDQFSVERPDGSNFTLKIRSTKLEDSAMYFCASSGLRDFYEQYFGPGTRLTVT.

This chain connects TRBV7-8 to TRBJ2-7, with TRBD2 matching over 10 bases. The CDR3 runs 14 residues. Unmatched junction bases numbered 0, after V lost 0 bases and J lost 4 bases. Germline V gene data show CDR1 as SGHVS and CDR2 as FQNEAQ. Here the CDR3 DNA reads TGTGCCAGCAGCTTAGCACTAGCGGGGTACGAGCAGTACTTC. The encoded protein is CASSLALAGYEQYF.

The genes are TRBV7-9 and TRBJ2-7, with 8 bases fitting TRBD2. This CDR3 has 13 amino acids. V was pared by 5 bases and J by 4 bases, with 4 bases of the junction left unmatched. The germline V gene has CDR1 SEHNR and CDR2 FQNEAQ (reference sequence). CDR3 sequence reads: CASSHSGTYEQYF. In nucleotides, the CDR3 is TGTGCCAGCAGCCATAGCGGGACTTACGAGCAGTACTTC.

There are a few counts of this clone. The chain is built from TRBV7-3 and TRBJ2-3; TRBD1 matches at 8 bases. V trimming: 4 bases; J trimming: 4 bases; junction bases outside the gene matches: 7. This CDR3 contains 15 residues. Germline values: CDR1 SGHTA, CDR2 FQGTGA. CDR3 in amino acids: CASSSLTGVSDTQYF. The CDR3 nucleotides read TGTGCCAGCAGCTCCTTGACAGGGGTGTCAGATACGCAGTATTTT.

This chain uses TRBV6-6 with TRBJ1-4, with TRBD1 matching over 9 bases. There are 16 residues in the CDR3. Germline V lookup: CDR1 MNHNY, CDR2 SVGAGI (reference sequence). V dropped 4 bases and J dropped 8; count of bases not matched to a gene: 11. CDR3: CASSSVNRGLEEKLFF. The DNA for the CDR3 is TGTGCCAGCAGTTCCGTAAACAGGGGGCTTGAAGAAAAACTGTTTTTT.

CDR3 sequence: CASSGRDYEQYF. CDR3 nucleotide sequence: TGTGCCAGCAGCGGCAGGGATTACGAGCAGTACTTC. The V and J genes are TRBV9 and TRBJ2-7, with D perhaps TRBD1 (5 bases). V was trimmed by 3 bases and J by 4 bases, leaving 8 bases between them. Germline CDR1 is SGDLS and CDR2 is YYNGEE. The CDR3 runs 12 residues.

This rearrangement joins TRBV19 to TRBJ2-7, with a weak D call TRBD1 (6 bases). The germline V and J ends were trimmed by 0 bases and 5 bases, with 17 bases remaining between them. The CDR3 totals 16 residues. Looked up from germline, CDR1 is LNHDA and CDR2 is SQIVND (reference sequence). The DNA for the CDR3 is TGTGCCAGTAGTATAGATCGTTGGCAGGGGACGGACGAGCAGTACTTC. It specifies CASSIDRWQGTDEQYF. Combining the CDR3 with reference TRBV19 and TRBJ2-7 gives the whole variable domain DGGITQSPKYLFRKEGQNVTLSCEQNLNHDAMYWYRQDPGQGLRLIYYSQIVNDFQKGDIAEGYSVSREKKESFPLTVTSAQKNPTAFYLCASSIDRWQGTDEQYFGPGTRLTVT.

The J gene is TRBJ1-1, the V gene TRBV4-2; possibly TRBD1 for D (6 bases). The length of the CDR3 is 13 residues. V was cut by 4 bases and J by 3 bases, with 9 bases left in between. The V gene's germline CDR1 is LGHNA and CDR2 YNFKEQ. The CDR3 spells CASSRDTHTEAFF. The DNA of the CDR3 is TGTGCCAGCAGCCGGGACACCCACACTGAAGCTTTCTTT.

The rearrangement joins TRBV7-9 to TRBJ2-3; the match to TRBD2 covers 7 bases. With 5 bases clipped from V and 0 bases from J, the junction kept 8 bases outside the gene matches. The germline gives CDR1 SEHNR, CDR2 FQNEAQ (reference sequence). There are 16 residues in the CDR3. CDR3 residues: CASSRGTTTSTDTQYF. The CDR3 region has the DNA TGTGCCAGCAGCAGAGGGACTACTACTAGCACAGATACGCAGTATTTT.

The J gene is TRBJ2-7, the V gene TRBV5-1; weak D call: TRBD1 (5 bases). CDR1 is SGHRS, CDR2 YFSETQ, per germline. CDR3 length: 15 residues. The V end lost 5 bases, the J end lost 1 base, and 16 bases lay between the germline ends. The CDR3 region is CASSSALGASYEQYF. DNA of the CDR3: TGCGCCAGCAGTTCCGCCCTAGGGGCTTCCTACGAGCAGTACTTC.

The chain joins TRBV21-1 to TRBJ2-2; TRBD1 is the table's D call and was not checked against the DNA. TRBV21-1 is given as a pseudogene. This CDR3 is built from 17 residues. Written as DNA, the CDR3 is TGTGCCAGCAGCAAAGAGCCGGACAGGGGGATTACCGGGGAGCTGTTTTTT. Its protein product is CASSKEPDRGITGELFF.

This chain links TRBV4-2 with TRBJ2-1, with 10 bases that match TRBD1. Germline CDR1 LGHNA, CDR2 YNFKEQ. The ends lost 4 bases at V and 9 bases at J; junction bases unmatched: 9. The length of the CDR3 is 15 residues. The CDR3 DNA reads TGTGCCAGCAGCCGACCGGGACAGGGGCCGGGTGAGCAGTTCTTC. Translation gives CASSRPGQGPGEQFF.

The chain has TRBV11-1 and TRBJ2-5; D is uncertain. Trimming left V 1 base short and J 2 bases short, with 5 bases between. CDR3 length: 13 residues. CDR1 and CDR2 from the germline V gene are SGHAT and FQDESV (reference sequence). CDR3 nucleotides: TGTGCCAGCAGCTTAGGGCTACAAGAGACCCAGTACTTC. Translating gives CASSLGLQETQYF. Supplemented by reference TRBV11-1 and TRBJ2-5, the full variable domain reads EAEVAQSPRYKITEKSQAVAFWCDPISGHATLYWYRQILGQGPELLVQFQDESVVDDSQLPKDRFSAERLKGVDSTLKIQPAELGDSAMYLCASSLGLQETQYFGPGTRLLVL.

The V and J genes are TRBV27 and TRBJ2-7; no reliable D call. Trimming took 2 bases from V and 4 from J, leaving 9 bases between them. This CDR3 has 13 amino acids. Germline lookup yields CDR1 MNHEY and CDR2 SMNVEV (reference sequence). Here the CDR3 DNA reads TGTGCCAGCAGTTTAAGGCTCAAGTACGAGCAGTACTTC. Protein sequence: CASSLRLKYEQYF.

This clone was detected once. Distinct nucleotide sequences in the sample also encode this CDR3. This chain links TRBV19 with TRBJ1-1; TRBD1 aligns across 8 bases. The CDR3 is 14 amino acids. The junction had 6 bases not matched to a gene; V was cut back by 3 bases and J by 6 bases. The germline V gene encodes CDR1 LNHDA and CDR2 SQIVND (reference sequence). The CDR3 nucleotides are TGTGCCAGTAGTATTGACAGGGGAAGCGCTGAAGCTTTCTTT. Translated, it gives CASSIDRGSAEAFF.

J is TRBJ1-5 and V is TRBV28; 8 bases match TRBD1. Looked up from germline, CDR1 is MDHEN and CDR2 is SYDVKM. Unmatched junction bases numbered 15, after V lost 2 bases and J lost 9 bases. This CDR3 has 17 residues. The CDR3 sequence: CASSLTGQGRFMWPQHF. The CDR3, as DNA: TGTGCCAGCAGTTTAACTGGACAGGGCCGCTTTATGTGGCCCCAGCATTTT. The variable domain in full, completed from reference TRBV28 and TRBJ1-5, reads DVKVTQSSRYLVKRTGEKVFLECVQDMDHENMFWYRQDPGLGLRLIYFSYDVKMKEKGDIPEGYSVSREKKERFSLILESASTNQTSMYLCASSLTGQGRFMWPQHFGDGTRLSIL.

CDR3 sequence reads: CASSIGGIVPGELFF. The CDR3 DNA follows: TGTGCCAGTAGTATCGGCGGGATAGTCCCCGGGGAGCTGTTTTTT. This sequence joins TRBV19 and TRBJ2-2; TRBD2 is a possible D gene (6 bases). V was shortened by 3 bases and J by 6 bases, with 14 bases between the two germline ends. CDR1 LNHDA and CDR2 SQIVND come from the germline V gene (reference sequence). This CDR3 spans 15 amino acids.